These 17 T cell receptor beta chains were sequenced from one sample in a study of early T cells in non-severe SARS-CoV-2 infection. TCRdb reprocessed the 5' RACE reads with MiXCR, giving one entry per CDR3 protein. The table records about 110,000 distinct CDR3 sequences, around 12% of them present only once. The source material was whole blood, sampled at baseline. Receptors originate from an adult who was a healthcare worker with PCR-confirmed SARS-CoV-2 infection or an uninfected control (not recorded which).

The J gene is TRBJ2-5, the V gene TRBV5-1; D is undetermined. V was shortened by 2 bases and J by 5 bases, with 13 bases between the two germline ends. The V gene's germline CDR1 is SGHRS and CDR2 YFSETQ. The CDR3 extends over 14 amino acids. In DNA, the CDR3 is TGCGCCAGCAGCTTAGGCTCCCTGGAGGAGACCCAGTACTTC. This codes for CASSLGSLEETQYF.

This clonotype has a handful of counts. The chain joins TRBV6-1 to TRBJ1-1; 10 bases are a match to TRBD1. V dropped 8 bases and J dropped 6; count of bases not matched to a gene: 6. The CDR3 runs to 13 residues. Germline V CDR1 and CDR2: MNHNS, SASEGT. In DNA, the CDR3 is TGTGCCAGCGCCCGGACAGGGGGGCCTGAAGCTTTCTTT. Its translation: CASARTGGPEAFF.

This clonotype turned up a few times. The V and J genes are TRBV7-9 and TRBJ2-3; perhaps TRBD1 as D (5 bases). This CDR3 is built from 14 residues. Germline assignment: CDR1 SEHNR and CDR2 FQNEAQ (reference sequence). V dropped 0 bases and J dropped 2 bases, with 6 bases sitting between them. CDR3 coding DNA: TGTGCCAGCAGCTTAGCACAGGCCACAGATACGCAGTATTTT. Translating gives CASSLAQATDTQYF.

This clonotype was seen a few times. This chain uses TRBV6-6 with TRBJ2-1, with D uncertain. V dropped 2 bases and J dropped 0 bases, with 11 bases sitting between them. The CDR3 totals 16 residues. CDR1 MNHNY and CDR2 SVGAGI come from the germline V gene (reference sequence). This chain's CDR3 is CASSYGEQSSYNEQFF. Here the CDR3 DNA reads TGTGCCAGCAGTTACGGCGAGCAGAGCTCCTACAATGAGCAGTTCTTC.

This clonotype was seen a handful of times. The chain is built from TRBV4-1 and TRBJ2-7; 7 positions match TRBD1. Looked up from germline, CDR1 is MGHRA and CDR2 is YSYEKL. The V and J ends lost 8 bases and 0 bases, in that order; junction bases with no gene match: 4. CDR3 size: 13 residues. The CDR3 DNA is TGCGCCAGCTCCACAGGGGTCTCCTACGAGCAGTACTTC. This codes for CASSTGVSYEQYF.

Many counts were recorded for this clonotype. The V call is TRBV7-2, the J call TRBJ2-2, with 9 bases fitting TRBD1. The germline V gene encodes CDR1 SGHTA and CDR2 FQGNSA. The V gene end was trimmed by 4 bases and the J gene end by 1 base; junction bases not matched to a gene: 4. The CDR3 sequence is 16 residues long. Here the CDR3 reads CASSSQGAWNTGELFF. CDR3 nucleotide sequence: TGTGCCAGCAGCTCACAGGGGGCATGGAACACCGGGGAGCTGTTTTTT.

The chain recombines TRBV18 with TRBJ2-7; a weak D match, TRBD1 (5 bases). V was clipped by 3 bases and J by 2 bases, with 14 bases between them. This CDR3 comprises 15 residues. Germline CDR1 KGHSH, CDR2 LQKENI. The CDR3 DNA is TGTGCCAGCTCACCGCGGTTACAGGAGACCTACGAGCAGTACTTC. Its protein is CASSPRLQETYEQYF. Variable domain in full (rest from reference TRBV18 and TRBJ2-7): NAGVMQNPRHLVRRRGQEARLRCSPMKGHSHVYWYRQLPEEGLKFMVYLQKENIIDESGMPKERFSAEFPKEGPSILRIQQVVRGDSAAYFCASSPRLQETYEQYFGPGTRLTVT.

The rearrangement links TRBV12-3 or TRBV12-4 to TRBJ2-7; D is ambiguous. The length of the CDR3 is 10 residues. V was trimmed by 5 bases and J by 5 bases, leaving 4 bases between them. CDR3 in amino acids: CASSIDEQYF. CDR3 coding DNA: TGTGCCAGCAGTATCGACGAGCAGTACTTC.

This clonotype was counted a single time. The V and J genes are TRBV20-1 and TRBJ1-4; the D gene is possibly TRBD1 (5 bases). The V end lost 5 bases, the J end lost 0 bases, and 19 bases lay between the germline ends. The germline CDR1 and CDR2 sequences are DFQATT and SNEGSKA (reference sequence). This CDR3 spans 17 amino acids. CDR3 sequence reads: CSAAGGRGLATNEKLFF. The CDR3, as DNA: TGCAGTGCTGCTGGCGGACGGGGCCTTGCAACTAATGAAAAACTGTTTTTT.

About this clonotype: A read error may be the cause here, since a much bigger clone is one base away. The chain carries TRBV28 and TRBJ2-1, with 8 bases lining up with TRBD2. V was clipped by 8 bases and J by 6 bases; unmatched bases: 9. Germline CDR1 is MDHEN and CDR2 is SYDVKM. The CDR3 totals 14 residues. The CDR3 reads CASGVAGSRNEQFF. CDR3 coding DNA: TGTGCCAGCGGTGTAGCGGGGTCTCGCAATGAGCAGTTCTTC.

The chain has TRBV28 and TRBJ2-5, with 7 bases lining up with TRBD1. Germline-derived CDR1 and CDR2 are MDHEN and SYDVKM. The CDR3 runs to 16 residues. With 5 bases clipped from V and 7 bases from J, the junction kept 16 bases outside the gene matches. The CDR3 coding sequence is TGTGCCAGCAGTCCGCAACCCACGGGACAGCACGGGACCCAGTACTTC. It is translated as CASSPQPTGQHGTQYF.

This clonotype was picked up a small number of times. The chain links TRBV12-3 or TRBV12-4 to TRBJ2-7; 7 positions agree with TRBD1. CDR3 size: 17 residues. Unmatched junction bases numbered 16, after V lost 5 bases and J lost 3 bases. CDR3 loop: CASSPHPYYGDSYEQYF. The CDR3 coding sequence is TGTGCCAGCAGTCCGCACCCTTACTATGGGGACAGCTACGAGCAGTACTTC.

There are a few counts of this clonotype. This chain connects TRBV4-1 to TRBJ2-5; TRBD2 matches at 7 bases. This CDR3 region has 15 residues. With V trimmed by 1 base and J by 1 base, 3 bases remained unmatched. Germline CDR1 MGHRA, CDR2 YSYEKL. CDR3 DNA sequence: TGCGCCAGCAGCCAAGTGCGGGGGTTCCAAGAGACCCAGTACTTC. Translated, it gives CASSQVRGFQETQYF.

This clonotype has just a few counts. The chain combines TRBV15 with TRBJ1-2; 10 bases map to TRBD1. CDR1 and CDR2 from the germline V gene are LNHNV and YYDKDF (reference sequence). This CDR3 comprises 15 residues. V was clipped by 3 bases and J by 6 bases; unmatched bases: 7. In DNA, the CDR3 is TGTGCCACCAGCAGGCCTCGGGACAGGGGCGATGGCTACACCTTC. Translation gives CATSRPRDRGDGYTF. Drawing the rest from reference TRBV15 and TRBJ1-2, the complete variable domain is DAMVIQNPRYQVTQFGKPVTLSCSQTLNHNVMYWYQQKSSQAPKLLFHYYDKDFNNEADTPDNFQSRRPNTSFCFLDIRSPGLGDTAMYLCATSRPRDRGDGYTFGSGTRLTVV.

This clonotype has a handful of counts. This chain uses TRBV6-5 with TRBJ1-2; no reliable D call. Germline V gene data show CDR1 as MNHEY and CDR2 as SVGAGI. V gave up 4 bases and J gave up 8 bases, with 17 bases separating them. The CDR3 has 14 amino acids. The CDR3, as DNA: TGTGCCAGCAGTTCGCGGGCCCAGCCTAGCGGCTACACCTTC. This encodes CASSSRAQPSGYTF.

The chain recombines TRBV29-1 with TRBJ2-3, with a weak D call TRBD2 (6 bases). This CDR3 comprises 13 residues. Per the germline V gene, CDR1 is SQVTM and CDR2 is ANQGSEA. Deletions cut 3 bases from V and 2 bases from J, with 9 bases between. The CDR3 DNA reads as TGCAGCGTTGAGGGGCGGGACACAGATACGCAGTATTTT. Translated, it gives CSVEGRDTDTQYF.

This rearrangement joins TRBV11-2 to TRBJ2-3, with no clear D. With 4 bases removed from V and 0 bases from J, the gap between germline ends came to 14 bases. The CDR3 is 16 residues long. The germline V gene has CDR1 SGHAT and CDR2 FQNNGV. The CDR3 DNA reads TGTGCCAGCAGCTCATTTAAGGGCAATAGCACAGATACGCAGTATTTT. As protein: CASSSFKGNSTDTQYF.